This TCR beta chain was obtained from a study of blood T cell repertoires in COVID-19. The overall study: COVID-19 samples collected from the United States, Italy and Spain covered acute and convalescent phases. PBMCs, B-cell-depleted T cells, or T cells provided the cDNA or gDNA that made up the material.

This clone was found once. The CDR3 extends over 15 amino acids. Germline loops: CDR1 MNHEY, CDR2 SMNVEV (reference sequence). The V segment lost 6 bases and the J segment 5 bases; nucleotides outside the gene matches: 8. Per the original methods: Amplification of reference gene primers was used by the study to estimate nucleated cell counts. Sequencing used immunoSEQ multiplex PCR; TCRdb keeps in-frame clones, though not all of them. The DNA gave D and trimming, while V, J and clone size come from that table. This sample carries 130,000 to 150,000 clones, about four fifths of them seen once, and the ten largest clones take 8% to 9%.

This receptor was taken from a human donor with acute or convalescent COVID-19. The donor label of this sample is uncertain. Sequenced input: peripheral blood. This sequence joins TRBV27 and TRBJ2-1; 9 bases agree with TRBD2. The CDR3 here is CASSTWLAGNNEQFF. The CDR3 nucleotides read TGTGCCAGCAGCACCTGGCTAGCGGGGAACAATGAGCAGTTCTTC.